These 6 T cell receptor beta chains were all obtained from the same sample, sequenced in a study of CD8 T cells in ankylosing spondylitis. Whole-study findings and limits: One TCR beta motif, made up of roughly eight highly homologous variants, appeared characteristic of ankylosing spondylitis blood.

Which antigens these TCRs recognize remains unknown. TCRdb independently ran MiXCR on the 5' RACE reads; one entry per CDR3 protein. The table lists 400,000 to 450,000 distinct CDR3 sequences, 17% of them singletons, with around 0.92% in the top ten. Sample: blood, either unsorted or a sorted T cell fraction (not recorded which). The source is a male donor with ankylosing spondylitis.

The V call is TRBV7-3, the J call TRBJ2-3; D gene uncertain. The V gene lost 2 bases and the J gene lost 6 bases, with 9 bases spanning the gap. There are 13 residues in the CDR3. From germline, CDR1 is SGHTA and CDR2 FQGTGA. The CDR3 bases are TGTGCCAGCAGCTTAGTCGGTAGGGATACGCAGTATTTT. Translating it yields CASSLVGRDTQYF. Filled out from reference TRBV7-3 and TRBJ2-3, the complete variable domain reads GAGVSQTPSNKVTEKGKYVELRCDPISGHTALYWYRQSLGQGPEFLIYFQGTGAADDSGLPNDRFFAVRPEGSVSTLKIQRTERGDSAVYLCASSLVGRDTQYFGPGTRLTVL.

This rearrangement joins TRBV5-5 to TRBJ1-4, with D possibly matching TRBD1 (6 bases). Trimming left V 1 base short and J 8 bases short, with 15 bases between. This CDR3 comprises 15 residues. The germline CDR1 and CDR2 sequences are SGHKS and YYEKEE (reference sequence). The CDR3: CASSLWGDTGEKLFF. The CDR3 DNA sequence: TGTGCCAGCAGCTTGTGGGGGGACACAGGGGAAAAACTGTTTTTT.

This chain links TRBV29-1 with TRBJ1-1; D is unclear. The CDR3 length is 11 residues. Germline V gene lookup returns CDR1 SQVTM and CDR2 ANQGSEA. V lost 6 bases, J lost 1 base, and 6 bases lay in between. Here the CDR3 DNA reads TGCAGCGTATCTGGGAACACTGAAGCTTTCTTT. Translation gives CSVSGNTEAFF.

V and J are TRBV3-1 and TRBJ1-2; D unclear. Trimming left V 4 bases short and J 5 bases short, with 11 bases between. The germline CDR1 and CDR2 sequences are LGHDT and YNNKEL (reference sequence). The CDR3 loop spans 13 amino acids. The CDR3 sequence is CASSRRQRYGYTF. CDR3 sequence (DNA): TGTGCCAGCAGCCGCAGGCAACGATATGGCTACACCTTC.

This clonotype was recorded many times. At one end the junction does not follow the germline gene, possibly because of a read error. J is TRBJ2-3 and V is TRBV5-1, with D uncertain. Germline values: CDR1 SGHRS, CDR2 YFSETQ. This CDR3 has 14 residues. CDR3 sequence: CASSLVGSTDTQYF. CDR3 nucleotide sequence: TGTGCCAGCAGTTTGGTGGGGTCCACAGATACGCAGTATTTT.

This clonotype was found many times. V usage is TRBV29-1 and J usage is TRBJ2-1; no clear D gene. The CDR3 has 11 residues. Trimming shortened V by 4 bases and J by 8 bases, and 9 bases separated the two germline ends. Germline V CDR1 and CDR2: SQVTM, ANQGSEA. The CDR3 is CSVVIRDEQFF. As DNA, the CDR3 is TGCAGCGTTGTAATCCGCGATGAGCAGTTCTTC.